This T cell receptor (beta chain) was documented in a study of blood T cell repertoires in COVID-19 (dated by TCRdb to 2020 to 2021). Looking at the study overall: Collaborator samples came from the United States, Italy and Spain and covered acute and convalescent phases of COVID-19. The prospective study material was composed of cDNA or gDNA derived from T cells, B-cell-depleted T cells, or PBMCs. The dataset comprised deeply sampled blood TCRbeta repertoires from subjects exposed to, actively infected with, or recovered from COVID-19. A freely available public database, intended as a resource for researchers studying the immune response to SARS-CoV-2, is where the repertoires were released. The samples were drawn from the first 160 participants of the ongoing ImmuneRACE study and from 950 to 1,500 subjects provided by 6 global collaborators. Sample metadata almost always included a de-identified subject ID, COVID-19 status, age in years and sex. Where available, HLA class I and class II types were taken from metadata supplied by the sample provider and were not determined by assay-based typing. What the research found in general, with its limitations: The quantity of clinical and demographic metadata differed by source and by participant and was supplied without curation.

The immunoSEQ Assay, a bias-controlled multiplex PCR, was used to amplify TCRbeta CDR3 regions from genomic DNA. In the original analysis: The number of nucleated cells in each sample was estimated from the amplification of reference gene primers within the assay. Sequence reads were collapsed and filtered to measure the absolute abundance of every unique TCRbeta CDR3 rearrangement. For each sample, productive Simpson clonality was calculated by taking the square root of Simpson's diversity index across productive rearrangements. TCRdb holds this immuneACCESS table with in-frame rearrangements only. Some clones are missing; in checked studies, unresolved V genes explain under half, and the rest has no known cause. The V and J calls and clone size are taken from that table; D and trimming were inferred from the DNA. Within this sample are a few hundred thousand clones, with 86% of them counted one time only. The ten largest clones represent around 2.9% of the sample.

About this clone: Its binding antigen is unknown. No much larger clone exists at a distance of one base, and base qualities are not known.

The collaborating institutions used their own protocols to collect whole blood in K2EDTA tubes. For TCRbeta analysis, collaborators shipped samples in one of three forms: frozen whole blood, isolated PBMCs, or DNA extracted from either of those sample types. The CDR3 measures 14 amino acids from cysteine to phenylalanine. CDR3 DNA is the only sequence kept; it has 42 bases, read in frame from the first base. Per the germline V gene (reference sequence), MNHNY is the CDR1 and SVGAGI is the CDR2. V drops 2 bases and J drops 4 bases, leaving 6 bases in between. Recombination connected TRBV6-6 to TRBJ1-6, with no confidently assigned D gene. This TCR derives from a woman aged 30 to 39 with active or convalescent COVID-19. The sample taken for sequencing was peripheral blood. The CDR3 protein is CASSYVEYNSPLHF. In nucleotides, the sequence is TGTGCCAGCAGTTACGTAGAGTATAATTCACCCCTCCACTTT.